These 8 T cell receptor beta chains were all obtained from the same sample, sequenced in a study of cytomegalovirus exposure and HLA in healthy donors. The PCR had 60 Vbeta and 13 Jbeta primers. Measured with immunoSEQ multiplex PCR; TCRdb has only the in-frame clones, and not every one. The sample comprises 110,000 or so clones, 67% of which are singletons, and about 8.3% rests with the top ten. The specimen sequenced was PBMCs. The receptors were gathered from a man aged 18 to 30 in good health and CMV-seropositive.

The rearrangement uses TRBV5-6 and TRBJ2-5; 11 bases are shared with TRBD2. The CDR3 spans 15 residues. Germline-derived CDR1 and CDR2 are SGHDT and YYEEEE. V shed 3 bases and J 5 bases; nucleotides not matched to a gene: 6. The chain's CDR3 is CASSWGSGGVETQYF. CDR3 nucleotide sequence: TGTGCCAGCAGCTGGGGTAGCGGGGGGGTTGAGACCCAGTACTTC.

This clone has only one observation. V is TRBV9 and J is TRBJ1-3, with D possibly matching TRBD1 (5 bases). The CDR3 spans 14 residues. Germline V gene sequence: CDR1 SGDLS, CDR2 YYNGEE. V dropped 0 bases and J dropped 8 bases, with 12 bases sitting between them. CDR3 in DNA: TGTGCCAGCAGCGTAGATCGGGGGACGGACACCATATATTTT. Its translation: CASSVDRGTDTIYF.

The chain uses TRBV29-1 and TRBJ1-1; 7 bases match TRBD1. J gave up 3 bases and V 2 bases, and 3 bases lay outside the gene matches. The CDR3 extends over 13 amino acids. Germline assignment: CDR1 SQVTM and CDR2 ANQGSEA. CDR3 loop: CSVERGLDTEAFF. In DNA form, the CDR3 reads TGCAGCGTTGAAAGGGGGCTCGACACTGAAGCTTTCTTT.

The chain carries TRBV13 and TRBJ2-5, with 12 bases lining up with TRBD2. The CDR3 spans 16 residues. CDR1 is PRHDT, CDR2 FYEKMQ, per germline (reference sequence). V lost 5 bases to trimming and J lost 2 bases; unmatched junction nucleotides: 6. CDR3 region: CASSTSGGREQETQYF. In nucleotides, the CDR3 is TGTGCCAGCAGCACTAGCGGGGGGCGCGAGCAAGAGACCCAGTACTTC.

The V call is TRBV29-1, the J call TRBJ2-1, with 8 positions matching TRBD1. CDR3 length: 14 amino acids. The ends lost 7 bases at V and 3 bases at J; junction bases unmatched: 8. Germline V gene sequence: CDR1 SQVTM, CDR2 ANQGSEA. CDR3 DNA sequence: TGCAGCGCTACAGGGGGTCAAGGCTACAATGAGCAGTTCTTC. Its protein is CSATGGQGYNEQFF.

This chain connects TRBV1 to TRBJ2-5; TRBD2, as called in the table, went unchecked against the DNA. TRBV1 is an annotated pseudogene. The CDR3 is 14 residues long. The CDR3 spells CTSSQVGLGETQYF. CDR3 coding DNA: TGCACCAGCAGCCAAGTGGGACTAGGAGAGACCCAGTACTTC.

The chain employs TRBV5-6 and TRBJ2-5; the D gene is possibly TRBD1 (6 bases). The CDR3 length is 15 residues. The germline V and J ends were trimmed by 4 bases and 4 bases, with 17 bases remaining between them. The germline gives CDR1 SGHDT, CDR2 YYEEEE. The CDR3 sequence: CASSRRTERGETQYF. In nucleotides, the CDR3 is TGTGCCAGCAGCCGAAGGACAGAAAGGGGAGAGACCCAGTACTTC.

The rearrangement joins TRBV27 to TRBJ1-2, with TRBD1 matching over 11 bases. Germline V gene lookup returns CDR1 MNHEY and CDR2 SMNVEV (reference sequence). V lost 5 bases and J lost 8; bases outside the gene matches: 10. The CDR3 is 15 amino acids. The CDR3 bases are TGTGCCAGCAGTATTGGGACAGGGGGATCGGGAGGCTACACCTTC. Encoded protein: CASSIGTGGSGGYTF.